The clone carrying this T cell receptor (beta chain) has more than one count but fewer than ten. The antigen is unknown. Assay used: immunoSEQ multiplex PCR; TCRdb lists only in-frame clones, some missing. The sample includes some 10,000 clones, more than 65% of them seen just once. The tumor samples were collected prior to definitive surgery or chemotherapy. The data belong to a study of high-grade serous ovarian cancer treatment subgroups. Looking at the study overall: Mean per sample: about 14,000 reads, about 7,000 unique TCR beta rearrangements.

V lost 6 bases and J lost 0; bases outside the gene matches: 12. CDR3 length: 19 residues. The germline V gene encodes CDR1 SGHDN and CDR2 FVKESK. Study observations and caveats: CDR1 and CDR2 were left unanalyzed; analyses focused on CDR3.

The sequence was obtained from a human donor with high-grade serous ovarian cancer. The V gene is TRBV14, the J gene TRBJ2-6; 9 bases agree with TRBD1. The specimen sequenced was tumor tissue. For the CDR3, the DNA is TGTGCCAGCAGTCCAGTACCGGGACAGGGCTTCTCTGGGGCCAACGTCCTGACTTTC. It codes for CASSPVPGQGFSGANVLTF.